Shown below are 11 T cell receptor beta chains from a single sample sequenced in a study of OX40 agonist ivuxolimab in advanced cancers. Produced via immunoSEQ multiplex PCR; TCRdb's table is partial and in-frame only. The sample lists roughly 60,000 clones; around 84% were seen once. Here the sequenced sample was CD4+ or CD8+ T cells sorted from blood, taken in a trial of the OX40 agonist ivuxolimab. The source of these receptors is an adult with an advanced solid tumor such as melanoma, head and neck, liver or kidney cancer.

The chain carries TRBV7-2 and TRBJ2-6, with D perhaps matching TRBD1 or TRBD2 (5 bases each). Per germline, CDR1 SGHTA and CDR2 FQGNSA. This CDR3 has 15 residues. V was pared by 6 bases and J by 0 bases, with 9 bases between. CDR3: CASSPGSSGANVLTF. The CDR3 region has the DNA TGTGCCAGCAGTCCAGGGAGCTCTGGGGCCAACGTCCTGACTTTC.

In its sample, this clone was seen once. The chain is built from TRBV19 and TRBJ1-1; 12 bases line up with TRBD1. V shed 0 bases, J shed 5 bases, and the junction held 4 bases outside the gene matches. This CDR3 has 16 residues. Germline V lookup: CDR1 LNHDA, CDR2 SQIVND (reference sequence). The CDR3 DNA follows: TGTGCCAGTAGTATAGATGTGGGACAGGGGGCGACTGAAGCTTTCTTT. The encoded protein is CASSIDVGQGATEAFF.

The chain uses TRBV7-2 and TRBJ2-7, with 10 bases that match TRBD1. The length of the CDR3 is 15 residues. The ends lost 5 bases at V and 3 bases at J; junction bases unmatched: 7. Germline assignment: CDR1 SGHTA and CDR2 FQGNSA. CDR3 amino acids: CASSRDRGRDYEQYF. The DNA for the CDR3 is TGTGCCAGCAGCCGCGACAGGGGGCGCGACTACGAGCAGTACTTC.

V is TRBV28 and J is TRBJ2-5; TRBD2 matches at 12 bases. Germline V CDR1 and CDR2: MDHEN, SYDVKM. This CDR3 comprises 14 residues. V shed 7 bases, J shed 5 bases, and the junction held 5 bases outside the gene matches. Written as DNA, the CDR3 is TGTGCCAGCACCACTAGCGGGGGGCTGGAGACCCAGTACTTC. Protein sequence: CASTTSGGLETQYF. The whole variable domain, filled in from reference TRBV28 and TRBJ2-5, reads DVKVTQSSRYLVKRTGEKVFLECVQDMDHENMFWYRQDPGLGLRLIYFSYDVKMKEKGDIPEGYSVSREKKERFSLILESASTNQTSMYLCASTTSGGLETQYFGPGTRLLVL.

J is TRBJ2-7 and V is TRBV28; D is ambiguous. Germline-derived CDR1 and CDR2 are MDHEN and SYDVKM. V shed 6 bases and J shed 9 bases, with 12 bases lying between them. This CDR3 has 11 residues. CDR3 bases: TGTGCCAGCAGAGTGGCGCAAAGGCAGTACTTC. Protein sequence: CASRVAQRQYF.

The rearrangement joins TRBV5-1 to TRBJ2-7; 8 bases are a match to TRBD1. CDR3 length: 13 amino acids. Germline V gene sequence: CDR1 SGHRS, CDR2 YFSETQ. The V and J ends lost 4 bases and 3 bases, in that order; junction bases with no gene match: 3. The CDR3 DNA follows: TGCGCCAGCAGCCGGACAGGGAGCTACGAGCAGTACTTC. Translating gives CASSRTGSYEQYF.

The CDR3 sequence: CASSQGLALNTGELFF. The CDR3, as DNA: TGTGCCAGCTCACAGGGACTAGCCTTGAACACCGGGGAGCTGTTTTTT. This rearrangement joins TRBV18 to TRBJ2-2; 9 bases align to TRBD2. The V and J ends lost 4 bases and 1 base, in that order; junction bases with no gene match: 4. Germline lookup yields CDR1 KGHSH and CDR2 LQKENI. This CDR3 has 16 residues.

This clone came up a few times. This rearrangement joins TRBV10-3 to TRBJ2-3; 7 nucleotides agree with TRBD1. The germline V gene encodes CDR1 ENHRY and CDR2 SYGVKD. V trimming: 2 bases; J trimming: 2 bases; junction bases outside the gene matches: 19. The CDR3 totals 20 residues. The CDR3 here is CAISELMRGQSKPHTDTQYF. In DNA form, the CDR3 reads TGTGCCATCAGTGAGCTAATGAGGGGACAGTCTAAACCCCACACAGATACGCAGTATTTT.

The rearrangement uses TRBV30 and TRBJ2-1; a possible D gene is TRBD1 (5 bases). The length of the CDR3 is 14 residues. V lost 3 bases to trimming and J lost 7 bases, with 16 bases between them. Germline V gives CDR1 GTSNPN, CDR2 SVGIG (reference sequence). CDR3 nucleotide sequence: TGTGCCTGGAGAGGCTCAATTAAGGGGAATGAGCAGTTCTTC. Amino acid sequence: CAWRGSIKGNEQFF. Variable domain in full (rest from reference TRBV30 and TRBJ2-1): SQTIHQWPATLVQPVGSPLSLECTVEGTSNPNLYWYRQAAGRGLQLLFYSVGIGQISSEVPQNLSASRPQDRQFILSSKKLLLSDSGFYLCAWRGSIKGNEQFFGPGTRLTVL.

J is TRBJ2-1 and V is TRBV11-2; 9 bases are a match to TRBD2. The CDR3 is 18 residues long. The V segment lost 4 bases and the J segment 5 bases; nucleotides outside the gene matches: 15. Germline CDR1 is SGHAT and CDR2 is FQNNGV. In nucleotides, the CDR3 is TGTGCCAGCAGCTCCCTCCGGAGTCTAGCGGGAAACCACAATGAGCAGTTCTTC. Its translation is CASSSLRSLAGNHNEQFF.

The chain has TRBV12-5 and TRBJ2-1, with a possible D match to TRBD2 (6 bases). The CDR3 runs 18 residues. Between the trimmed V and J ends, which lost 0 bases and 4 bases, there was a span of 19 bases. Germline assignment: CDR1 LGHNT and CDR2 FRNRAP. CDR3 residues: CASGLVIGSGFRYNEQFF. The CDR3, as DNA: TGTGCTAGTGGTTTGGTAATAGGGAGCGGGTTCAGGTACAATGAGCAGTTCTTC.